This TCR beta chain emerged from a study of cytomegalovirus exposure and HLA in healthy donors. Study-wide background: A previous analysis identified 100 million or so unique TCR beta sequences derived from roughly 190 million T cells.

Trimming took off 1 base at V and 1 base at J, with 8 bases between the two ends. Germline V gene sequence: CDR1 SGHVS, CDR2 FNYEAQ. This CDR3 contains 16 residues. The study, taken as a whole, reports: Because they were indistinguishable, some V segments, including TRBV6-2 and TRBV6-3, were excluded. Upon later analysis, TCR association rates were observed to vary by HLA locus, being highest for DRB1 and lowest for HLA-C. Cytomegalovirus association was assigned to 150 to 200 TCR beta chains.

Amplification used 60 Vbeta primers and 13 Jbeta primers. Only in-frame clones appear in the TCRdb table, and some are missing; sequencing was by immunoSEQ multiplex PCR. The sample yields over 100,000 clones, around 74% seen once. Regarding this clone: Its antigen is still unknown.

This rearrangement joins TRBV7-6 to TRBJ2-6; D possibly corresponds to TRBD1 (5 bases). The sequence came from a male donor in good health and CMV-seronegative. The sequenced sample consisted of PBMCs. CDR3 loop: CASSLGQGSGANVLTF. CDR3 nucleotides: TGTGCCAGCAGCTTAGGCCAGGGATCTGGGGCCAACGTCCTGACTTTC.